The clone carrying this T cell receptor beta chain came up many times. Its antigen is still unknown. Exclusion followed for patients with uncontrolled infection, other autoimmune disease, pregnancy or lactation. Diagnostic assessment was based on clinical symptoms, serum thyroxine and TRAb, thyroid ultrasound and orbital computed tomography. CDR1 is SGHRS, CDR2 YFSETQ, per germline. The CDR3 is made up of 14 amino acids. V lost 5 bases and J 1 base, leaving 13 bases between the germline ends. Amplification of TCR beta CDR3 regions used RNA as the template. HTBI primers were the set used in a first-round RT-PCR of the TCR CDR3. Each CDR3 protein is one row after TCRdb ran MiXCR on the multiplex PCR reads. The data show 330,000 or so distinct CDR3 sequences, 15% to 20% seen once. The record originates from a study of T cells in Graves' hyperthyroidism and ophthalmopathy. About the study: Peripheral blood specimens were obtained at initial diagnosis, prior to any treatment. Study-wide results and caveats: Most expanded thyroid clonotypes above 0.001 also appeared in blood.

Sequencing was done on a sample of blood. This TCR was sampled from a man aged 45-65 years with Graves' ophthalmopathy. The gene calls are TRBV5-1 and TRBJ2-7; D is undetermined. The CDR3 loop reads CASRPNEISYEQYF. The CDR3 region has the DNA TGCGCCAGCAGACCTAACGAAATTTCCTACGAGCAGTACTTC.